These 10 T cell receptor delta chains originate from one sample sequenced in a study of γδ T cells in repeated Plasmodium falciparum infection. TCRdb made new clone calls on the multiplex PCR reads using CATT. This sample has about 93,000 delta-chain clones; 0.75% to 1% occur once, and the top ten carry roughly 9.5%. Vgamma9/Vdelta2+ and Vdelta2-negative gammadelta T cells were flow-sorted from PBMC for bulk sequencing. The sequenced sample was gamma-delta T cells from blood. The receptor source for this set is a pool of human donors (malaria-infected and uninfected, not separated).

This clone was counted at least ten times. This sequence is one base from a far larger clone and is likely a read error. Different DNA sequences within this sample yield the same CDR3. The rearrangement links TRDV2 to TRDJ1; no clear D. V was clipped by 0 bases and J by 0 bases, with 7 bases between them. The germline V gene encodes CDR1 GEAIGNYY and CDR2 EKD. The CDR3 consists of 14 residues. The CDR3 DNA follows: TGTGCCTGTGACACCGTTCTGTACACCGATAAACTCATCTTT. This codes for CACDTVLYTDKLIF.

About this clone: TCRdb's entry gives the protein of a much larger clone, which mismatches this DNA's translation at residue 5, likely from a read error; the protein reported here is translated from the DNA. The same CDR3 arises from other DNA sequences in this sample as well. The rearrangement links TRDV2 to TRDJ1; possibly TRDD3 for D (6 bases). The germline V gene has CDR1 GEAIGNYY and CDR2 EKD. This CDR3 region has 15 residues. The V gene lost 3 bases and the J gene lost 4 bases, with 17 bases spanning the gap. DNA for the CDR3: TGTGCCTGTGACGCGGTGGGGGGACTCGGCGATAAACTCATCTTT. Translating it yields CACDAVGGLGDKLIF.

This clone turned up a few times. A read error is likely here: a far larger clone is one base away. Other DNA variants within this sample encode the same CDR3. No J gene call was made, and the V gene is TRDV1; TRDD3, the D gene given by the table, was not confirmed from the DNA. Germline values: CDR1 TSWWSYY, CDR2 QGS. The length of the CDR3 is 14 residues. The CDR3 DNA is TGTGCTCTCGGGGAACCAATTAGGTCCGATAACCTCATCTTT. Translating it yields CALGEPIRSDNLIF.

Only a few counts were recorded for this clone. TCRdb records a much larger clone's protein for this DNA, with a difference at residue 6 that likely arises from a read error; the protein given is the translation of the DNA. V and J are TRDV1 and TRDJ1; perhaps TRDD3 as D (7 bases). No J gene was available from TCRdb, and it was assigned here by a germline match of the DNA. The CDR3 length is 25 residues. The germline V gene encodes CDR1 TSWWSYY and CDR2 QGS. V lost 3 bases to trimming and J lost 1 base, with 42 bases between them. The CDR3 region is CALGDGGVWSFPLGQGVPRTDKLIF. The CDR3 coding sequence is TGTGCTCTTGGGGACGGAGGAGTTTGGTCCTTCCCACTGGGGCAAGGGGTTCCACGCACCGATAAACTCATCTTT.

Concerning this clone itself: With a far larger clone one base away, a read error is the likely cause. Other DNA variants within this sample encode the same CDR3. The chain uses TRDV2 and TRDJ1; TRDD3 matches at 7 bases. As TCRdb names no J gene, one was assigned here on the basis of a DNA match to germline. The CDR3 has 16 amino acids. From germline, CDR1 is GEAIGNYY and CDR2 EKD. Here the CDR3 DNA reads TGTGCCTGTGACCCCTTGGGGGACCGGTACACCGACAAACTCATCTTT. It translates to CACDPLGDRYTDKLIF.

This clone has just a few counts. The protein held in TCRdb is that of a much larger clone and does not match this DNA's translation at residue 3, likely because of a read error; the protein shown is translated from the DNA. The chain carries TRDV3 and TRDJ1, with 11 positions matching TRDD3. In germline, CDR1 is TVYSNPD, CDR2 GDNSRS (reference sequence). This CDR3 comprises 17 residues. The trim removed 5 bases at V and 10 bases at J, leaving 24 bases unmatched. The CDR3 is CAPPSLRYWGIKGRLIF. DNA for the CDR3: TGTGCCCCCCCTTCACTCCGATACTGGGGGATAAAGGGGCGACTCATCTTT.

This clone turned up a few times. TCRdb has a much larger clone's protein, which differs at residue 4 from the translation of this DNA, likely because of a read error; what is shown is the protein translated from the DNA. V is TRDV1 and J is TRDJ1; D possibly corresponds to TRDD2 (5 bases). TCRdb leaves out the J gene; it was filled in here by matching the DNA to germline. The CDR3 loop spans 16 amino acids. In germline, CDR1 is TSWWSYY, CDR2 QGS. This CDR3 reads CALREQPTLYTDKLIF. In DNA, the CDR3 is TGTGCTCTTAGGGAACAACCTACCCTGTACACCGATAAACTCATCTTT.

This clone was recorded a few times. The amino acid sequence in TCRdb belongs to a much larger clone and departs from this DNA's translation at residue 5, likely a sequencing read error; the sequence shown is translated from the DNA. J is TRDJ2 and V is TRDV2, with TRDD3 matching over 9 bases. V lost 2 bases and J lost 2; bases outside the gene matches: 14. CDR1 GEAIGNYY and CDR2 EKD come from the germline V gene. CDR3 size: 19 residues. DNA of the CDR3: TGTGCCTGTGACATGGCGACTGGGGGAGATACAGGATTGACAGCACAACTCTTCTTT. Encoded protein: CACDMATGGDTGLTAQLFF.

This clone was seen only a few times. The protein recorded in TCRdb matches a much larger clone and deviates from this DNA's translation at residues 13 and 14, suggesting a read error; the protein here is obtained by translating the DNA. The rearrangement links TRDV2 to TRDJ2, with 8 bases that match TRDD3. CDR3 length equals 16 residues. Trimming cost V 0 bases and J 16 bases; bases outside gene matches: 18. Germline V gene lookup returns CDR1 GEAIGNYY and CDR2 EKD. The CDR3 DNA reads TGTGCCTGTGACACCGTTTTGCCTGGGGGACTAGCAAAACCCTTCTTT. Its translation: CACDTVLPGGLAKPFF.

This clone was counted between two and nine times. A read error likely explains this, since a far larger clone differs by one base. This CDR3 is also generated by other DNA sequences in the sample. This chain links TRDV1 with TRDJ1; D unclear. TCRdb carries no J gene annotation; the J gene was assigned here by matching the DNA with germline. V was trimmed by 2 bases and J by 4 bases, leaving 23 bases between them. The CDR3 covers 18 residues. Germline CDR1 reads TSWWSYY; CDR2 reads QGS. The DNA of the CDR3 is TGTGCTCTTGGGGAAAGATTTCCAACGACCGGGTCTCGCGATAAACTCATCTTT. It yields the protein CALGERFPTTGSRDKLIF.